The sequence of this TCR beta chain was determined in a study of cytomegalovirus exposure and HLA in healthy donors. Study-level results: A few chains linked to CMV were shown in vitro to be specific for CMV antigens. Some TCR beta chains (roughly 150 of them) were listed as cytomegalovirus-associated. TCR clusters originating in the first cohort tended to co-occur in the approximately 120 validation repertoires, according to a later analysis. Reported results showed that the classifier diagnosed cytomegalovirus status with high specificity and sensitivity.

Concerning this clone: Antigen specificity is unknown.

TCRdb's table, derived via immunoSEQ multiplex PCR, lists solely in-frame clones and lacks some. The table includes about 40,000 clones, roughly 93% detected once. V shed 8 bases, J shed 4 bases, and the junction held 10 bases outside the gene matches. The CDR3 consists of 13 residues. From germline, CDR1 is GTSNPN and CDR2 SVGIG (reference sequence). The sequence came from a woman under 30 in good health and CMV-seronegative. The chain uses TRBV30 and TRBJ1-1; TRBD1 matches 7 bases. The sample consisted of PBMCs. The CDR3 region has the DNA TGTGCCCACAGACAGGGTCCCGGCACTGAAGCTTTCTTT. Translation: CAHRQGPGTEAFF. Together with reference TRBV30 and TRBJ1-1, the CDR3 gives the full variable domain: SQTIHQWPATLVQPVGSPLSLECTVEGTSNPNLYWYRQAAGRGLQLLFYSVGIGQISSEVPQNLSASRPQDRQFILSSKKLLLSDSGFYLCAHRQGPGTEAFFGQGTRLTVV.